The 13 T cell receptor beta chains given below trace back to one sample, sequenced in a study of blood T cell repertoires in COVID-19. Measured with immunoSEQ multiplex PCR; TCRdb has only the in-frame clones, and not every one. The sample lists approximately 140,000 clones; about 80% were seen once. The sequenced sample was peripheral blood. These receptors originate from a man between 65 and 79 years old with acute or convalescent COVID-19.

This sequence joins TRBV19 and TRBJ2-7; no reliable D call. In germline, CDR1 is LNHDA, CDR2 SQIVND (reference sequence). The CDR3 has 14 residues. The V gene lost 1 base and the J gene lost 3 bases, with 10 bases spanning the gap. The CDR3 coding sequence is TGTGCCAGTAGTATAGCTGTTGAGGACTACGAGCAGTACTTC. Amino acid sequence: CASSIAVEDYEQYF.

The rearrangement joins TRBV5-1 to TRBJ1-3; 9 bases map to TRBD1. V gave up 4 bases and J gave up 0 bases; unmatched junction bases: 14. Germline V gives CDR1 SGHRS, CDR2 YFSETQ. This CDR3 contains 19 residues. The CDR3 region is CASSRTGTGQQYSGNTIYF. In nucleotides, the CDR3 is TGCGCCAGCAGCCGGACCGGGACAGGGCAGCAATACTCTGGAAACACCATATATTTT.

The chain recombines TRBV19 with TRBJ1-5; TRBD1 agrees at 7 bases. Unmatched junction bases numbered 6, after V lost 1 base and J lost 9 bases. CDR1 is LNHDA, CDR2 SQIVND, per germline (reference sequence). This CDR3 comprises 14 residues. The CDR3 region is CASSIGQGAGPQHF. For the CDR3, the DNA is TGTGCCAGTAGTATAGGACAGGGTGCGGGGCCCCAGCATTTT.

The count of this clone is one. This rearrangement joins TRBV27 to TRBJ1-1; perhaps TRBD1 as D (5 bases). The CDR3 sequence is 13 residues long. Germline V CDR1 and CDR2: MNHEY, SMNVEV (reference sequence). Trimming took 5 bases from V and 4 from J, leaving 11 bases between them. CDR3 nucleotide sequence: TGTGCCAGCAGTCGCAGGGTCTTCACTGAAGCTTTCTTT. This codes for CASSRRVFTEAFF.

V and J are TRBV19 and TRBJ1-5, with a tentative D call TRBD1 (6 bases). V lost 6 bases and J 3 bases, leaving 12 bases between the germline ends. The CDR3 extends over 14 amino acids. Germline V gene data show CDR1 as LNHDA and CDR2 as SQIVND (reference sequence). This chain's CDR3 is CASRVQGYNQPQHF. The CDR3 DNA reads TGTGCCAGTAGGGTACAGGGATACAATCAGCCCCAGCATTTT.

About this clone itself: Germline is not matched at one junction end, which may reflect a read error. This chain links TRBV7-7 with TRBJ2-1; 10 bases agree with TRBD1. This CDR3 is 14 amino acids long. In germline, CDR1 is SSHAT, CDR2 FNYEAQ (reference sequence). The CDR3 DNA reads TGTGCTAGCAGCCCCGGGACAGGGGCCAATGAGCAGTTCTTC. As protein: CASSPGTGANEQFF.

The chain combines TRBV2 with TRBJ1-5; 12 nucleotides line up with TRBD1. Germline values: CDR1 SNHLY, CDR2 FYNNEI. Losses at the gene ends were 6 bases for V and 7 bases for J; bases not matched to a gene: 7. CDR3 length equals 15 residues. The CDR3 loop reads CASRDGTGGLQPQHF. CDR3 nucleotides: TGTGCCAGCAGAGATGGGACAGGGGGCCTACAGCCCCAGCATTTT.

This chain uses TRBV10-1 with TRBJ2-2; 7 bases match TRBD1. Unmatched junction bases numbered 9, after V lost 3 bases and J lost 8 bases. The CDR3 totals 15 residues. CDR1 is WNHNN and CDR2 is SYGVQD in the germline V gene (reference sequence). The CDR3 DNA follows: TGCGCCAGCAGTGAAAAGGGGGCGGTAATGGGGGAGCTGTTTTTT. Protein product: CASSEKGAVMGELFF.

This CDR3 reads CASSSRSGDRSSYEQYF. Written as DNA, the CDR3 is TGCGCCAGCAGCTCCCGGTCGGGGGACAGGTCCTCCTACGAGCAGTACTTC. The chain recombines TRBV5-1 with TRBJ2-7, with 8 bases lining up with TRBD1. This CDR3 region has 17 residues. Trimming at V came to 3 bases and at J to 0 bases, leaving 11 bases not matched to a gene. Germline V CDR1 and CDR2: SGHRS, YFSETQ.

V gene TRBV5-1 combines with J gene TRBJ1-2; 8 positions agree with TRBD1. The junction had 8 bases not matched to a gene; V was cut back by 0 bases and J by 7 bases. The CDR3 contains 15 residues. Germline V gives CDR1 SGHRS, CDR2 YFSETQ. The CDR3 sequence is CASSLEGQGVGGYTF. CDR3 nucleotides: TGCGCCAGCAGCTTGGAAGGACAGGGTGTGGGTGGCTACACCTTC.

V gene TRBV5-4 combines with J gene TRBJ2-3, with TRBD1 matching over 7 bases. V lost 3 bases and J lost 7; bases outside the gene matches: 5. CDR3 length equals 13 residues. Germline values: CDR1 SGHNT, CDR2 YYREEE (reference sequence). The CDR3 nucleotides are TGTGCCAGCAGCTCGAACAGGGGACATACGCAGTATTTT. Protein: CASSSNRGHTQYF.

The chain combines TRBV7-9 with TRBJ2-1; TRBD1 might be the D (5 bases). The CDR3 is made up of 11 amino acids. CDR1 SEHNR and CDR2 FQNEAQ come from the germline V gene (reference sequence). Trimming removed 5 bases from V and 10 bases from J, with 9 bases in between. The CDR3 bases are TGTGCCAGCAGCCGTGGGGCAGAGCAGTTCTTC. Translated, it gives CASSRGAEQFF.

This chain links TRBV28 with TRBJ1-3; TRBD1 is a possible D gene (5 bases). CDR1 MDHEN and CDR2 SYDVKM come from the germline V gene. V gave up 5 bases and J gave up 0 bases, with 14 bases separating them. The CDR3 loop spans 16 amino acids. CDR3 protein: CASSPGDRPSGNTIYF. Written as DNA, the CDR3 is TGTGCCAGCAGTCCGGGGGACCGACCCTCTGGAAACACCATATATTTT.